This entry concerns a single T cell receptor (beta chain). Its antigen is unknown. The CDR3 has 14 amino acids. The germline V gene encodes CDR1 SGDLS and CDR2 YYNGEE. The V and J ends lost 4 bases and 4 bases respectively, with 15 bases between them. Generated by immunoSEQ multiplex PCR, the TCRdb table keeps only in-frame clones and is missing some. The data contain about 250,000 clones, approximately 84% of them singletons. This entry is derived from a study of cytomegalovirus exposure and HLA in healthy donors. Study findings and constraints: Researchers reported that a few CMV-associated chains were confirmed in vitro as CMV antigen-specific. The investigators catalogued some 150 TCR beta chains as cytomegalovirus-associated.

This TCR was sampled from a man aged 18 to 29 in good health and CMV-seropositive. The sequencing sample was made of PBMCs. The chain has TRBV9 and TRBJ2-7; tentatively, D is TRBD1 or TRBD2 (7 bases each). Here the CDR3 DNA reads TGTGCCAGCAGCCAGGGGGGGGAGTGGTACGAGCAGTACTTC. This sequence encodes CASSQGGEWYEQYF. Variable domain in full (rest from reference TRBV9 and TRBJ2-7): DSGVTQTPKHLITATGQRVTLRCSPRSGDLSVYWYQQSLDQGLQFLIQYYNGEERAKGNILERFSAQQFPDLHSELNLSSLELGDSALYFCASSQGGEWYEQYFGPGTRLTVT.